The sequence of this TCR beta chain was determined in a study of molecular identifiers for immune sequencing clone quantification. Broader study findings: Spiked Jurkat TCR RNA originating from one cell could reportedly be identified amid some 950,000 naive cells.

A single record per CDR3 protein comes from TCRdb applying MiXCR to the PCR reads. The repertoire holds about 640,000 distinct CDR3 sequences, nearly 20% seen once, with 0.85% in the top ten. This clonotype was counted at least ten times. Its matching antigen is unknown. This CDR3 comprises 23 residues. The V and J ends lost 2 bases and 5 bases respectively, with 39 bases between them. From germline, CDR1 is SGHTA and CDR2 FQGNSA. The TCR sequence derives from a human donor in good health. Some libraries in this study had Jurkat cell RNA spiked in. This chain joins TRBV7-2 and TRBJ1-1; a weak D match, TRBD1 (6 bases). Material for sequencing was naive CD8+ T cells from blood, with Jurkat cell RNA spiked in. Specified subset: FACS-sorted CD8+CD4-CCR7+CD45RA+ naive T cells. CDR3 nucleotides: TGTGCCAGCAGCTTAAGGAACCCAATTAAGGGGGAAAAAGGACACCCTAGGCGGACTGAAGCTTTCTTT. This encodes CASSLRNPIKGEKGHPRRTEAFF.